Each of the 8 T cell receptor beta chains below was sequenced from the same sample in a study of PD-L1 blockade in urothelial cancer. The sample's time point: peripheral blood 6 weeks after treatment start. TCRdb's copy holds only in-frame clones and misses some; the assay was immunoSEQ multiplex PCR. The repertoire holds around 33,000 clones, with about 89% as singletons. The material sequenced was PBMCs, taken around atezolizumab (anti-PD-L1) treatment. Receptors were obtained from a man of 80 years or more with urothelial cancer.

This clone was observed a handful of times. This chain joins TRBV5-6 and TRBJ1-1; D call uncertain. The CDR3 loop spans 13 amino acids. V dropped 1 base and J dropped 1 base, with 5 bases sitting between them. CDR1 and CDR2 (germline): SGHDT, YYEEEE. The CDR3 nucleotides are TGTGCCAGCAGCTTGCCGGGGAACACTGAAGCTTTCTTT. The encoded protein is CASSLPGNTEAFF.

This clone appeared a single time. The V and J genes are TRBV5-1 and TRBJ2-1, with a tentative D call TRBD2 (7 bases). The CDR3 covers 15 residues. Trimming took 3 bases from V and 8 from J, leaving 18 bases between them. Germline CDR1 and CDR2: SGHRS and YFSETQ. The CDR3 DNA follows: TGCGCCAGCAGCTCAGGGAGGGGGGGACCTGATGAGCAGTTCTTC. Its protein is CASSSGRGGPDEQFF.

The CDR3 protein is CASSQGTGGEYQPQHF. DNA for the CDR3: TGCGCCAGCAGCCAAGGGACAGGGGGAGAATATCAGCCCCAGCATTTT. The rearrangement joins TRBV5-1 to TRBJ1-5; 11 bases agree with TRBD1. Per germline, CDR1 SGHRS and CDR2 YFSETQ. The CDR3 runs to 16 residues. V shed 4 bases, J shed 5 bases, and the junction held 8 bases outside the gene matches.

J is TRBJ1-5 and V is TRBV14; D not certain. V was trimmed by 1 base and J by 3 bases, leaving 7 bases between them. This CDR3 contains 14 residues. Germline V gene sequence: CDR1 SGHDN, CDR2 FVKESK. The chain's CDR3 is CASSQAGNNQPQHF. CDR3 bases: TGTGCCAGCAGCCAAGCAGGTAACAATCAGCCCCAGCATTTT.

V gene TRBV18 combines with J gene TRBJ1-4; possibly TRBD1 for D (5 bases). The CDR3 is made up of 16 amino acids. Trimming left V 2 bases short and J 8 bases short, with 18 bases between. Germline V gives CDR1 KGHSH, CDR2 LQKENI. The CDR3 DNA follows: TGTGCCAGCTCACCAGACCTCCCTGGGGCTCAAGAAAAACTGTTTTTT. Translated, it gives CASSPDLPGAQEKLFF.

This sequence joins TRBV7-2 and TRBJ2-7; 16 bases are shared with TRBD2. Losses at the gene ends were 4 bases for V and 6 bases for J; bases not matched to a gene: 9. This CDR3 region has 17 residues. Germline CDR1 reads SGHTA; CDR2 reads FQGNSA. The chain's CDR3 is CASSWAGLAGGPREQYF. The DNA for the CDR3 is TGTGCCAGCAGCTGGGCGGGACTAGCGGGAGGGCCTCGCGAGCAGTACTTC.

The gene calls are TRBV5-8 and TRBJ2-3; D might be TRBD1 (6 bases). The V end was cut by 3 bases, the J end by 2 bases, with 19 bases between. The CDR3 sequence is 17 residues long. Germline CDR1 is SGHTS and CDR2 is YDEGEE. The CDR3 nucleotides read TGTGCCAGCAGCTATGCCTTGGACAGCGCGGTCACAGATACGCAGTATTTT. It translates to CASSYALDSAVTDTQYF.

This chain uses TRBV5-1 with TRBJ2-5; 8 bases align to TRBD2. This CDR3 is built from 14 residues. The trim removed 4 bases at V and 2 bases at J, leaving 4 bases unmatched. Germline V CDR1 and CDR2: SGHRS, YFSETQ. CDR3 sequence (DNA): TGCGCCAGCAGCCCAGGGACTAGTCAAGAGACCCAGTACTTC. Translation: CASSPGTSQETQYF.